A single sample gave rise to the 23 T cell receptor beta chains below, sequenced in a study of early T cells in non-severe SARS-CoV-2 infection (dated by TCRdb to the early 2020s). Preparation of the library involved 5' RACE. The instrument was a NextSeq 500. The public reads were run again by TCRdb, first through fastp at Q25 and then through MiXCR, and only productive beta chains were kept. Rows are unified per CDR3 protein, each entry keeping the most common DNA and genes. For this sample there are some 40,000 distinct CDR3 sequences; 3.5% to 4% appear just once. More than 8% of the sample goes to the ten largest clones. The material sequenced was whole blood. Receptor source: an adult who was a healthcare worker with PCR-confirmed SARS-CoV-2 infection or an uninfected control (not recorded which).

The CDR3 sequence is CASSFQGTGANVLTF. The CDR3 DNA reads TGTGCCAGCAGCTTCCAGGGAACTGGGGCCAACGTCCTGACTTTC. The chain combines TRBV5-4 with TRBJ2-6, with D possibly matching TRBD1 (5 bases). Germline lookup yields CDR1 SGHNT and CDR2 YYREEE (reference sequence). V lost 2 bases and J lost 2, with 8 bases in between. The CDR3 contains 15 residues.

This clonotype showed up many times. This chain joins TRBV6-2 or TRBV6-3 and TRBJ1-2; 8 bases map to TRBD1. J was trimmed by 0 bases and V by 0 bases; bases with no gene match: 0. The CDR3 sequence is 15 residues long. Germline V lookup: CDR1 MNHEY, CDR2 SVGEGT. The CDR3 nucleotides read TGTGCCAGCAGTTACTCGACAGGGGCTAACTATGGCTACACCTTC. This sequence encodes CASSYSTGANYGYTF.

Ten or more counts support this clonotype. The J gene is TRBJ2-3, the V gene TRBV5-1; maybe TRBD1 (6 bases). V lost 4 bases to trimming and J lost 5 bases, with 14 bases between them. Germline assignment: CDR1 SGHRS and CDR2 YFSETQ. CDR3 length equals 14 residues. The CDR3 nucleotides are TGCGCCAGCAGCATCGGACAGTCTGGAGATACGCAGTATTTT. Its translation is CASSIGQSGDTQYF.

In its sample, this clonotype was seen many times. CDR3 in DNA: TGTGCCAGCAGCTCAGGACAGACCGCAACTAATGAAAAACTGTTTTTT. It encodes CASSSGQTATNEKLFF. This chain uses TRBV7-2 with TRBJ1-4; weak D call: TRBD1 (6 bases). V lost 4 bases, J lost 0 bases, and 12 bases lay in between. CDR3 length: 16 residues. CDR1 SGHTA and CDR2 FQGNSA come from the germline V gene.

In its sample, this clonotype was seen a few times. The chain couples TRBV7-9 to TRBJ2-1; 7 bases map to TRBD1. Germline V gene sequence: CDR1 SEHNR, CDR2 FQNEAQ (reference sequence). V lost 5 bases to trimming and J lost 6 bases; unmatched junction nucleotides: 10. The CDR3 spans 15 residues. Here the CDR3 DNA reads TGTGCCAGCAGCGAACTTGGGACAGTGGGCAATGAGCAGTTCTTC. It translates to CASSELGTVGNEQFF.

The chain joins TRBV18 to TRBJ2-7, with 11 bases matching TRBD1. V lost 6 bases, J lost 4 bases, and 5 bases stayed unmatched. The CDR3 totals 14 residues. From germline, CDR1 is KGHSH and CDR2 LQKENI. DNA for the CDR3: TGTGCCAGCTCCGGGACAGGGGGACTGTACGAGCAGTACGTC. It yields the protein CASSGTGGLYEQYV.

This clonotype was seen a handful of times. The V gene is TRBV30, the J gene TRBJ1-1, with D unresolved. The CDR3 spans 12 residues. Germline lookup yields CDR1 GTSNPN and CDR2 SVGIG (reference sequence). V was pared by 1 base and J by 4 bases, with 7 bases between. The CDR3 is CAWSATGTEAFF. In DNA form, the CDR3 reads TGTGCCTGGAGTGCAACGGGCACTGAAGCTTTCTTT.

This clonotype was counted between two and nine times. The chain carries TRBV5-4 and TRBJ2-1; the D gene is possibly TRBD1 (5 bases). The CDR3 is 15 residues long. Germline V CDR1 and CDR2: SGHNT, YYREEE (reference sequence). The V and J ends lost 6 bases and 4 bases respectively, with 17 bases between them. The CDR3 is CASNPETGLYNEQFF. DNA for the CDR3: TGTGCCAGCAACCCAGAAACAGGCTTATACAATGAGCAGTTCTTC.

This clonotype was recorded many times. The CDR3 protein is CSVVSTTPWEQYF. For the CDR3, the DNA is TGCAGCGTTGTTTCGACTACCCCATGGGAGCAGTACTTC. The rearrangement uses TRBV29-1 and TRBJ2-7, with D possibly TRBD2 on 5 matching bases. The CDR3 loop spans 13 amino acids. From germline, CDR1 is SQVTM and CDR2 ANQGSEA. V was shortened by 4 bases and J by 7 bases, with 17 bases between the two germline ends.

Ten or more counts support this clonotype. The V and J genes are TRBV6-1 and TRBJ2-7; 9 nucleotides align to TRBD2. V trimming: 4 bases; J trimming: 4 bases; junction bases outside the gene matches: 2. In germline, CDR1 is MNHNS, CDR2 SASEGT. The CDR3 is 13 amino acids. The CDR3 nucleotides read TGTGCCAGCAGTGGTCTAGCGGGATACGAGCAGTACGTC. It is translated as CASSGLAGYEQYV.

Within the sample, this clonotype is medium-sized. This CDR3 reads CASSLAPGSSYEQYV. The CDR3 DNA follows: TGCGCCAGCAGCTTGGCTCCGGGAAGCTCCTACGAGCAGTACGTC. J is TRBJ2-7 and V is TRBV5-1, with D possibly being TRBD2 (5 bases). Germline CDR1 SGHRS, CDR2 YFSETQ. Deletions cut 0 bases from V and 0 bases from J, with 10 bases between. CDR3 length: 15 residues.

This clonotype has at least ten counts. V gene TRBV20-1 combines with J gene TRBJ2-7; TRBD2 aligns across 7 bases. V was pared by 0 bases and J by 7 bases, with 9 bases of the junction left unmatched. The CDR3 runs 14 residues. The germline gives CDR1 DFQATT, CDR2 SNEGSKA (reference sequence). The CDR3 DNA sequence: TGCAGTGCTAGAGATACCCTACTAGCGAGGGAGCAGTACTTC. It is translated as CSARDTLLAREQYF.

The sample holds a few counts of this clonotype. The chain carries TRBV11-2 and TRBJ2-3; D is unresolved. This CDR3 comprises 16 residues. Germline CDR1 and CDR2: SGHAT and FQNNGV. With 2 bases removed from V and 0 bases from J, the gap between germline ends came to 12 bases. The CDR3 spells CASSLWAFSSTDTQYF. In DNA, the CDR3 is TGTGCCAGCAGCTTATGGGCGTTCTCTAGCACAGATACGCAGTATTTT.

The chain uses TRBV4-2 and TRBJ2-1; 8 bases agree with TRBD1. V trimming: 2 bases; J trimming: 7 bases; junction bases outside the gene matches: 4. Germline values: CDR1 LGHNA, CDR2 YNFKEQ. The length of the CDR3 is 14 residues. For the CDR3, the DNA is TGTGCCAGCAGCCAACCGGGACAGGCAAATGAGCAGTTCTTC. Translating it yields CASSQPGQANEQFF.

This clonotype came up many times. The chain combines TRBV11-3 with TRBJ2-3; 9 nucleotides align to TRBD2. The CDR3 length is 17 residues. V lost 5 bases to trimming and J lost 3 bases; unmatched junction nucleotides: 12. The germline gives CDR1 SGHNT, CDR2 YENEEA. The CDR3 nucleotides are TGTGCCAGCAGCACACGGACGGCTAGCGGGGTGACAGATACGCAGTATTTT. The encoded protein is CASSTRTASGVTDTQYF.

In its sample, this clonotype was seen many times. This chain connects TRBV12-3 or TRBV12-4 to TRBJ1-5, with D possibly TRBD1 on 6 matching bases. Trimming cost V 1 base and J 4 bases, with 11 bases left between them. The CDR3 has 15 residues. The CDR3 loop is CASSLGIDRNQPQHF. The CDR3 DNA reads as TGTGCCAGCAGTTTAGGGATAGACAGGAATCAGCCCCAGCATTTT.

About this clonotype: This may stem from a read error, because a much larger clone lies one nucleotide away. The genes are TRBV4-1 and TRBJ2-2, with 7 bases aligning to TRBD2. Germline lookup yields CDR1 MGHRA and CDR2 YSYEKL. The CDR3 length is 15 residues. V lost 2 bases, J lost 9 bases, and 9 bases stayed unmatched. The CDR3 protein is CASSQTGGSVRELFF. Here the CDR3 DNA reads TGCGCCAGCAGCCAAACTGGCGGGAGCGTCAGGGAGCTGTTTTTT.

This clonotype was observed at least ten times. This chain links TRBV29-1 with TRBJ2-5; D possibly corresponds to TRBD2 (5 bases). Trimming took 8 bases from V and 5 from J, leaving 24 bases between them. Per germline, CDR1 SQVTM and CDR2 ANQGSEA. The CDR3 loop spans 15 amino acids. Written as DNA, the CDR3 is TGCAGCTCAAGGACTCTCGGTGGGGAGACGGAGACCCAGTACTTC. Translating gives CSSRTLGGETETQYF.

This clonotype occurred many times. The chain combines TRBV4-3 with TRBJ1-2; the D gene is possibly TRBD1 (5 bases). The V gene lost 3 bases and the J gene lost 6 bases, with 17 bases spanning the gap. There are 15 residues in the CDR3. Germline values: CDR1 LGHNA, CDR2 YSLEER. CDR3 loop: CASSQSGMYGDGYTF. For the CDR3, the DNA is TGCGCCAGCAGCCAGTCAGGGATGTACGGGGATGGCTACACCTTC.

This clonotype was detected ten times or more. This chain connects TRBV20-1 to TRBJ1-5, with 7 bases lining up with TRBD1. From germline, CDR1 is DFQATT and CDR2 SNEGSKA (reference sequence). V was pared by 6 bases and J by 1 base, with 9 bases of the junction left unmatched. CDR3 length: 15 residues. Here the CDR3 DNA reads TGCAGTGCCTACCCGACAGGGCACAGCAATCAGCCCCAGCATTTT. It encodes CSAYPTGHSNQPQHF.

This clonotype occurred many times. This chain joins TRBV6-2 or TRBV6-3 and TRBJ2-3; perhaps TRBD2 as D (6 bases). The CDR3 consists of 16 residues. The V gene lost 0 bases and the J gene lost 3 bases, with 13 bases spanning the gap. Germline V gives CDR1 MNHEY, CDR2 SVGEGT. CDR3: CASSYSSAGKTDTQYF. The CDR3 DNA reads as TGTGCCAGCAGTTACTCATCCGCGGGGAAGACAGATACGCAGTATTTT.

The chain has TRBV19 and TRBJ2-5; TRBD2 agrees at 10 bases. Germline trimming cut 4 bases from V and 7 bases from J; bases unmatched to any gene: 12. Germline V CDR1 and CDR2: LNHDA, SQIVND (reference sequence). The CDR3 is 16 residues long. DNA of the CDR3: TGTGCCAGTAGTACCGGGACTAGCGCCGGGAGGGGGACCCAGTACTTC. It specifies CASSTGTSAGRGTQYF.

This clonotype was picked up many times. The V gene is TRBV20-1, the J gene TRBJ2-5; D is unclear. V lost 3 bases to trimming and J lost 8 bases, with 10 bases between them. The CDR3 totals 11 residues. Germline values: CDR1 DFQATT, CDR2 SNEGSKA (reference sequence). CDR3 residues: CSASSTLTQYF. CDR3 DNA sequence: TGCAGTGCTAGCAGTACCCTTACCCAGTACTTC.